This TCR beta chain was found in a study of response to subunit inactivated influenza vaccine. This clonotype appeared a single time. No antigen is known for it. Study results and caveats: Authors suggested each seasonal flu vaccination may recruit only limited numbers of new T cells.

V lost 1 base and J 5 bases, leaving 8 bases between the germline ends. The CDR3 sequence is 13 residues long. Each CDR3 protein is one row after TCRdb ran MiXCR on the RT-PCR reads. Of around 170,000 distinct CDR3 sequences in the sample, 9.5% to 12% were seen once. Sequencing used CD8+ T cells sorted from PBMCs, obtained about 23 months after vaccination. This TCR was recovered from a man aged 50-75 years who received an inactivated influenza vaccine. The chain carries TRBV12-3 or TRBV12-4 and TRBJ1-1; no clear D. The CDR3 DNA follows: TGTGCCAGCAGTTTAGTACGCCGAACTGAAGCTTTCTTT. Translating it yields CASSLVRRTEAFF.